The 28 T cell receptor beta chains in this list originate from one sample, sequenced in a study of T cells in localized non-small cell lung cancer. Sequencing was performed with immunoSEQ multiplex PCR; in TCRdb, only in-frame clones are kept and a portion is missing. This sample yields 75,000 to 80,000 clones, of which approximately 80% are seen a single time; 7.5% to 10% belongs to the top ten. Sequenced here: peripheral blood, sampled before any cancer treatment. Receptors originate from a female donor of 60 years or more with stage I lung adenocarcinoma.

The DNA for the CDR3 is TGCGCCAGCAGCCAGGATTCCAGGGGGACCGGGTTAGCCGAGCAGTACTTC. Encoded protein: CASSQDSRGTGLAEQYF. The V and J genes are TRBV5-1 and TRBJ2-7; TRBD1 matches 7 bases. Germline-derived CDR1 and CDR2 are SGHRS and YFSETQ. V shed 4 bases, J shed 6 bases, and the junction held 19 bases outside the gene matches. There are 17 residues in the CDR3.

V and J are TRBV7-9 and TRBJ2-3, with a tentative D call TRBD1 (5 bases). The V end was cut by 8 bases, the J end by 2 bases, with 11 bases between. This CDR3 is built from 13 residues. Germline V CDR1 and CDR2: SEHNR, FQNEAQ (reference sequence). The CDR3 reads CASVATATDTQYF. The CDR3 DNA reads TGTGCCAGCGTTGCGACAGCCACAGATACGCAGTATTTT. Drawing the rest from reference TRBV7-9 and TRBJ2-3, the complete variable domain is DTGVSQNPRHKITKRGQNVTFRCDPISEHNRLYWYRQTLGQGPEFLTYFQNEAQLEKSRLLSDRFSAERPKGSFSTLEIQRTEQGDSAMYLCASVATATDTQYFGPGTRLTVL.

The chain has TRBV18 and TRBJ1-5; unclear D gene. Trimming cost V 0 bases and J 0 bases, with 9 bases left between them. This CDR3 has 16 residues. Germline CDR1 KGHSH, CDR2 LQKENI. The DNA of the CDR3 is TGTGCCAGCTCACCACCCGGCAGAGATAGCAATCAGCCCCAGCATTTT. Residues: CASSPPGRDSNQPQHF. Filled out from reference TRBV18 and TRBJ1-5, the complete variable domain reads NAGVMQNPRHLVRRRGQEARLRCSPMKGHSHVYWYRQLPEEGLKFMVYLQKENIIDESGMPKERFSAEFPKEGPSILRIQQVVRGDSAAYFCASSPPGRDSNQPQHFGDGTRLSIL.

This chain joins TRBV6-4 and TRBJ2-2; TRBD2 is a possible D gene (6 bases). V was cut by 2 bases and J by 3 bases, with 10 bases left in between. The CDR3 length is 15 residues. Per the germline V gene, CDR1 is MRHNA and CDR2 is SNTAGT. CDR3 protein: CASSDGASDTGELFF. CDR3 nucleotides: TGTGCCAGCAGTGACGGCGCTAGCGACACCGGGGAGCTGTTTTTT.

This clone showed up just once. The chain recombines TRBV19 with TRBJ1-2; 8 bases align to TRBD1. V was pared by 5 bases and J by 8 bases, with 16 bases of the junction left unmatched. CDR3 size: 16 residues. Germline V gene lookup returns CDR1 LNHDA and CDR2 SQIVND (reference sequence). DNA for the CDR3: TGTGCCAGTAGTGCCTCCCTTCGACAGGGGTTAGCCGGCTACACCTTC. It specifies CASSASLRQGLAGYTF.

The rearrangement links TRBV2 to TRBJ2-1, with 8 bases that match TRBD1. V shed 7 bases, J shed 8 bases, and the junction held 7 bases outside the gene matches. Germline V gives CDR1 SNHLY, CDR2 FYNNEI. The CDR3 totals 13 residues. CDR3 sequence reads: CASNFLQGDEQFF. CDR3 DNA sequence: TGTGCCAGCAATTTCTTACAGGGGGATGAGCAGTTCTTC.

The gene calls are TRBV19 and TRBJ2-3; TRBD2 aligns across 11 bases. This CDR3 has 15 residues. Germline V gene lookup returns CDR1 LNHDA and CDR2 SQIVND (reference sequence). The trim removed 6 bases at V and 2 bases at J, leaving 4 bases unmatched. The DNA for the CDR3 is TGTGCCAGTAGATCGACTAGCGGGGCCACAGATACGCAGTATTTT. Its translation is CASRSTSGATDTQYF.

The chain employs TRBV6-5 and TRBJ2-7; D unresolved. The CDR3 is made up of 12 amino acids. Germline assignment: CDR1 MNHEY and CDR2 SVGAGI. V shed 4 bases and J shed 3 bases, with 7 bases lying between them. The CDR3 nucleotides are TGTGCCAGCAGTTGGAATGACTACGAGCAGTACTTC. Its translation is CASSWNDYEQYF.

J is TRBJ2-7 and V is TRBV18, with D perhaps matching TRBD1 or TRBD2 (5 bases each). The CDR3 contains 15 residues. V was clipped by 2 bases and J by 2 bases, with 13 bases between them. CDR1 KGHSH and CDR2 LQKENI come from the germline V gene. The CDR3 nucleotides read TGTGCCAGCTCACCATCAGGGAGAAGGGCCTACGAGCAGTACTTC. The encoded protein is CASSPSGRRAYEQYF. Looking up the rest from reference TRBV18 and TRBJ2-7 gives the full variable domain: NAGVMQNPRHLVRRRGQEARLRCSPMKGHSHVYWYRQLPEEGLKFMVYLQKENIIDESGMPKERFSAEFPKEGPSILRIQQVVRGDSAAYFCASSPSGRRAYEQYFGPGTRLTVT.

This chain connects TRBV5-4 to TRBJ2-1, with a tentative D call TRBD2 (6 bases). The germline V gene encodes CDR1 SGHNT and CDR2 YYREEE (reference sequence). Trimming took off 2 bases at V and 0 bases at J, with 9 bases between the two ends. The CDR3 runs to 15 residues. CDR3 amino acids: CASSLPGVSYNEQFF. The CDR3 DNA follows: TGTGCCAGCAGCTTACCGGGAGTCTCCTACAATGAGCAGTTCTTC.

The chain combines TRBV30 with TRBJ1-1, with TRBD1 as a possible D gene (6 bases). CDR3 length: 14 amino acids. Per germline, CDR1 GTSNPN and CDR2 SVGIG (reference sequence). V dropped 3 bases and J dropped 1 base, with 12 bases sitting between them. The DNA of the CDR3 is TGTGCCTGGAGCACAGGGTTTGGGAACACTGAAGCTTTCTTT. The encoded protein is CAWSTGFGNTEAFF.

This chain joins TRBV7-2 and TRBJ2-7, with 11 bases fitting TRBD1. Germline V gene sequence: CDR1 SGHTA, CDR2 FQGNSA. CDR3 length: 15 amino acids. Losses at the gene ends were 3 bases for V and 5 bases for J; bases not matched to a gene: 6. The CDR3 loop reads CASSFLDRGRNEQYF. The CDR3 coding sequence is TGTGCCAGCAGCTTTTTGGACAGGGGGCGGAACGAGCAGTACTTC.

CDR3 in amino acids: CAWSPSRGVGEKLFF. The CDR3 DNA follows: TGTGCCTGGAGTCCCTCGAGGGGCGTTGGTGAAAAACTGTTTTTT. The gene calls are TRBV30 and TRBJ1-4, with D perhaps TRBD1 (5 bases). This CDR3 is 15 amino acids long. Trimming left V 2 bases short and J 7 bases short, with 17 bases between. The germline V gene encodes CDR1 GTSNPN and CDR2 SVGIG (reference sequence).

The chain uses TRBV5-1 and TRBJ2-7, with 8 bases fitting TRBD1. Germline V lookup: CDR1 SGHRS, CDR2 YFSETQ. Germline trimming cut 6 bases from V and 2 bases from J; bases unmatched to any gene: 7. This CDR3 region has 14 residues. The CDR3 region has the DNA TGCGCCAGCACCCCGGGACAGGTGACCTACGAGCAGTACTTC. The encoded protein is CASTPGQVTYEQYF.

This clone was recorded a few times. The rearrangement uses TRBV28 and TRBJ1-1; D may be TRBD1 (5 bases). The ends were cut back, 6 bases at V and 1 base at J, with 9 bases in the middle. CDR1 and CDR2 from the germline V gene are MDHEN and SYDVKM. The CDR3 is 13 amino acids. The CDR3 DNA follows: TGTGCCAGCAGCCCGGGGCAGAACACTGAAGCTTTCTTT. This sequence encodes CASSPGQNTEAFF.

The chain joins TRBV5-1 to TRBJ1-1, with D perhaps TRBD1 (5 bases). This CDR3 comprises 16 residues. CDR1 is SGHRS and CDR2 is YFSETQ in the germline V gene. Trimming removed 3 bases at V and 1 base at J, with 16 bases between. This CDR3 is CASSSEGQTRNTEAFF. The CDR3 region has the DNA TGCGCCAGCAGCTCGGAGGGGCAAACAAGGAACACTGAAGCTTTCTTT.

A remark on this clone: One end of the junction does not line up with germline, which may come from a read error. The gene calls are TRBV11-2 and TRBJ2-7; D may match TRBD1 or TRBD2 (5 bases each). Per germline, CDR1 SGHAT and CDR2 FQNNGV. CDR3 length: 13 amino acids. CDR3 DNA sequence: TGTACCAGCAGCTTAGGGACGGACTACGAGCAGTACTTC. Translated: CTSSLGTDYEQYF. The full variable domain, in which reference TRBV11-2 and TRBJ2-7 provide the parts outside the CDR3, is EAGVAQSPRYKIIEKRQSVAFWCNPISGHATLYWYQQILGQGPKLLIQFQNNGVVDDSQLPKDRFSAERLKGVDSTLKIQPAKLEDSAVYLCTSSLGTDYEQYFGPGTRLTVT.

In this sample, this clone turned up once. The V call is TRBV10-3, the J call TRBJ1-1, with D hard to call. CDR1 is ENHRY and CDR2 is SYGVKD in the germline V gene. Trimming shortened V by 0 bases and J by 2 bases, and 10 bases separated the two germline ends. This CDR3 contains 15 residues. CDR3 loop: CAISESLGPNTEAFF. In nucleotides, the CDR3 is TGTGCCATCAGTGAGTCGTTAGGGCCTAACACTGAAGCTTTCTTT.

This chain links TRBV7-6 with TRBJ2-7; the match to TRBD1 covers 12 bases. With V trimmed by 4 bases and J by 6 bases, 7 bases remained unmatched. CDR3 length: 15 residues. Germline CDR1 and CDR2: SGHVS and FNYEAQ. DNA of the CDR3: TGTGCCAGCAGCTCACCCGGGACAGGGGGCGGCGAGCAGTACTTC. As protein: CASSSPGTGGGEQYF. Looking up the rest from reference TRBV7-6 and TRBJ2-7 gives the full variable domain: GAGVSQSPRYKVTKRGQDVALRCDPISGHVSLYWYRQALGQGPEFLTYFNYEAQQDKSGLPNDRFSAERPEGSISTLTIQRTEQRDSAMYRCASSSPGTGGGEQYFGPGTRLTVT.

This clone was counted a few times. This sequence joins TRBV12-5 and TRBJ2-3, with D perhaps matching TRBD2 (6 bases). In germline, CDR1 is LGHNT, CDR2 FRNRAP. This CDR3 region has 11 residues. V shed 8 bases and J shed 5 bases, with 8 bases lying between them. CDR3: CASRLGDTQYF. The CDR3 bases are TGTGCTAGTCGACTAGGAGATACGCAGTATTTT.

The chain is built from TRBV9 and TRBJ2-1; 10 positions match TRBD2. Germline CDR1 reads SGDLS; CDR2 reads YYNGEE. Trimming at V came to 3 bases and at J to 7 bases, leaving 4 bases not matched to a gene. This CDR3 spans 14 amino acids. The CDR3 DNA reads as TGTGCCAGCAGCGCCTGGACTAGCGGAAATGAGCAGTTCTTC. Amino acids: CASSAWTSGNEQFF.

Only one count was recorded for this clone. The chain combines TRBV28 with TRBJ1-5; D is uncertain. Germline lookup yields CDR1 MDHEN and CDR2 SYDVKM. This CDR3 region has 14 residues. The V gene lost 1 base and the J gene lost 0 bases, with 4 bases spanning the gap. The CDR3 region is CASSLLGSNQPQHF. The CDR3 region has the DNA TGTGCCAGCAGTTTATTAGGTAGCAATCAGCCCCAGCATTTT.

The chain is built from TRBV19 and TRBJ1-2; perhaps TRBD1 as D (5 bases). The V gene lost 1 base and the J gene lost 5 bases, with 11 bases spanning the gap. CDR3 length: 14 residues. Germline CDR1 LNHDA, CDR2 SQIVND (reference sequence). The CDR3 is CASSIGGAGYGYTF. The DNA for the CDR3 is TGTGCCAGTAGTATAGGGGGCGCGGGTTATGGCTACACCTTC.

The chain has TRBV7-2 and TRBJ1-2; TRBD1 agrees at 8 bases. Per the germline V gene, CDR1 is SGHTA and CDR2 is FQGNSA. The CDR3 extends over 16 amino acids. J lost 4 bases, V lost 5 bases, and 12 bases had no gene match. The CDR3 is CASSPYQGAQGYGYTF. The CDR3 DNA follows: TGTGCCAGCAGCCCGTACCAGGGGGCGCAGGGCTATGGCTACACCTTC.

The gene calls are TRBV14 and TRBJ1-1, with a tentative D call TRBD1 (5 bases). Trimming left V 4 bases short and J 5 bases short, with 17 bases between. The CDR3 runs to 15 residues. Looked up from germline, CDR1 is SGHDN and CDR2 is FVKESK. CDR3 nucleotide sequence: TGTGCCAGCAGCCTTCTGAGAGGGGTTGGTACTGAAGCTTTCTTT. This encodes CASSLLRGVGTEAFF.

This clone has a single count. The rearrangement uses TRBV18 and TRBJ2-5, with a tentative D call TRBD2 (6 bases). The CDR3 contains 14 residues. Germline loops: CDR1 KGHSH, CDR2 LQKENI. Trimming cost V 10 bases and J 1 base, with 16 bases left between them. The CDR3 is CATLGGSLQETQYF. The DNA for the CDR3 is TGTGCCACCCTGGGGGGATCCCTCCAAGAGACCCAGTACTTC.

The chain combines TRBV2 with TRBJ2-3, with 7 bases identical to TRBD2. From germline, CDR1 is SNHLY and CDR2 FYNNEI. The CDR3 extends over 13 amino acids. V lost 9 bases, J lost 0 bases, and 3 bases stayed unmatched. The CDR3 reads CARSSGSTDTQYF. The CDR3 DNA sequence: TGTGCCAGATCTAGCGGCAGCACAGATACGCAGTATTTT.

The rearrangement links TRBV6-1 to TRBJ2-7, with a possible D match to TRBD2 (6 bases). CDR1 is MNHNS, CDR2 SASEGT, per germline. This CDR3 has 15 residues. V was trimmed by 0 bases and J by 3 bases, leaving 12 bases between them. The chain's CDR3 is CASSEAPGLYYEQYF. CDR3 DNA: TGTGCCAGCAGTGAAGCGCCGGGACTTTACTACGAGCAGTACTTC.